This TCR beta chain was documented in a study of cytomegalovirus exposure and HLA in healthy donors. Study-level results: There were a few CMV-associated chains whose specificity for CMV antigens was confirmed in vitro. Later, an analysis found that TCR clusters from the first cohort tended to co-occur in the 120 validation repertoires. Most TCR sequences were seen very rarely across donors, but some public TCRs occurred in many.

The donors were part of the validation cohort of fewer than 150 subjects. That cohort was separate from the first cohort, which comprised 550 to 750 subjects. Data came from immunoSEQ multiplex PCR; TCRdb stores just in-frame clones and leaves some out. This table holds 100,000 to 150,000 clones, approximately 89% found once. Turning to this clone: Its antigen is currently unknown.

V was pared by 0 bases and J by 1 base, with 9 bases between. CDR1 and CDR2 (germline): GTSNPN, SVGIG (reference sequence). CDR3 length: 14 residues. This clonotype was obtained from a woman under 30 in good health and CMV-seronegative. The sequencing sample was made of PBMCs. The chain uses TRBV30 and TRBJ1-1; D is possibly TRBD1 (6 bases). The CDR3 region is CAWSVPGQNTEAFF. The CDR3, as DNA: TGTGCCTGGAGTGTCCCGGGACAGAACACTGAAGCTTTCTTT.